These T cell receptor beta chains were read from a single sample in a study of shared clonotypes between healthy human individuals. Some clones are missing from TCRdb's copy, which holds only in-frame ones; the method was immunoSEQ multiplex PCR. Among approximately 2,000,000 clones listed, roughly 93% were seen once. Sequencing was performed on naive CD8+ T cells from PBMCs. These receptor sequences come from a man between 18 and 35 years old in good health. Some clones in this sample may be carry-over from other donors' samples. Both conserved end residues are part of each CDR3. A D gene is named only where the DNA matches it firmly. Clone size appears in some rows only: once, few, many, or a class for an expanded clone.

>TRBJ2-3|TRBV18|-|-
TGTGCCAGCTCACTTAGCAGGGGTACAGATACGCAGTATTTT
CASSLSRGTDTQYF
>TRBJ1-1|TRBV4-1|-|-
TGCGCCAGCAGCCACCGGGACACTGAAGCTTTCTTT
CASSHRDTEAFF
>TRBJ2-7|TRBV7-2|-|-
TGTGCCAGCAGCTTAGGTCTTTCCTACGAGCAGTACTTC
CASSLGLSYEQYF
>TRBJ2-7|TRBV27|-|-
TGTGCCAGCAGTTTATCCGTGACAGCGACCTACGAGCAGTACTTC
CASSLSVTATYEQYF
>TRBJ2-3|TRBV14|-|TRBD2
TGTGCCAGCAGCCAAGAGGGACTAGCTACAGATACGCAGTATTTT
CASSQEGLATDTQYF
>TRBJ2-7|TRBV10-3|-|-
TGTGCCATCAGTGAGTCGACAGTGAACGAGCAGTACTTC
CAISESTVNEQYF
>TRBJ2-7|TRBV5-1|-|TRBD1
TGCGCCAGCAGCCTGAACAGGGGGACAACCGACGAGCAGTACTTC
CASSLNRGTTDEQYF
>TRBJ1-2|TRBV14|-|TRBD1
TGTGCCAGCAGGGACAGGGACAGACGGAATGGCTACACCTTC
CASRDRDRRNGYTF
>TRBJ1-2|TRBV7-9|-|-
TGTGCCAGCAGCTTAGCGTTCGGGGCCGTGGCTGGCTACACCTTC
CASSLAFGAVAGYTF
>TRBJ1-2|TRBV19|-|-
TGTGCCAGTAGTACGCGACATGTTGGCTACACCTTC
CASSTRHVGYTF
>TRBJ2-1|TRBV7-8|-|-
TGTGCCAGCAGCTTTACAGCAACTTCCTACAATGAGCAGTTCTTC
CASSFTATSYNEQFF
>TRBJ2-3|TRBV18|-|-
TGTGCCAGCTCACCACAATCGAGCCACCTGGGATCCTCCTATAGCACAGATACGCAGTATTTT
CASSPQSSHLGSSYSTDTQYF
>TRBJ1-5|TRBV11-2|-|TRBD1
TGTGCCAGCAGCTTAGGGACAGGGTTTCAGCCCCAGCATTTT
CASSLGTGFQPQHF
>TRBJ2-5|TRBV28|-|-
TGTGCCAGCAGTTACCCCCGAGGGGAAGAGACCCAGTACTTC
CASSYPRGEETQYF
>TRBJ1-1|TRBV25-1|-|-
TGTGCTAGCAGACTGGGTCAGGGTTCCGAAGCTTTCTTT
CASRLGQGSEAFF
>TRBJ2-7|TRBV7-9|-|-
TGTGCCAGCAGCTTTGACCCCCGGGACGGTCACTACGAGCAGTACTTC
CASSFDPRDGHYEQYF
>TRBJ2-1|TRBV27|-|-
TGTGCCAGCAGTTCGTCCGGTAATGAGCAGTTCTTC
CASSSSGNEQFF
>TRBJ2-7|TRBV6-1|-|-
TGTGCCAGCAGTGAGGTCTACCGAAGGTCCTACGAGCAGTACTTC
CASSEVYRRSYEQYF
>TRBJ2-2|TRBV4-2|-|-
TGTGCCAGCAGCCAGGGGACAAGGAACACCGGGGAGCTGTTTTTT
CASSQGTRNTGELFF
>TRBJ2-7|TRBV9|-|TRBD1
TGTGCCAGCAGCGTAGGGTCAGGGGGCTACGAGCAGTACTTC
CASSVGSGGYEQYF
>TRBJ2-3|TRBV9|-|-
TGTGCCAGCAGCGTAGAGGGGCGGATAGAGGCAGATACGCAGTATTTT
CASSVEGRIEADTQYF
>TRBJ1-2|TRBV2|-|TRBD1
TGTGTCGGGACAGAATTTTATGGCTACACCTTC
CVGTEFYGYTF
>TRBJ2-7|TRBV5-8|-|-
TGTGCCAGCAGGGGGCAGGCCGACTACGAGCAGTACTTC
CASRGQADYEQYF
>TRBJ1-1|TRBV28|-|TRBD1
TGTGCCAGCAGTCCGACAGGGGAAGCTTTCTTT
CASSPTGEAFF
>TRBJ2-1|TRBV7-3|-|TRBD2
TGTGCCAGCAGCTTGACCATTTCTAGCGGAACCTACAATGAGCAGTTCTTC
CASSLTISSGTYNEQFF
>TRBJ1-1|TRBV6-1|-|-
TGTGCCAGCAGTGAATACACAGGGATGAACACTGAAGCTTTCTTT
CASSEYTGMNTEAFF
>TRBJ1-4|TRBV7-9|once|-
TGTGCCAGCAGCTCGAGGACAGCTAATGAAAAACTGTTTTTT
CASSSRTANEKLFF
>TRBJ1-3|TRBV7-8|-|-
TGTGCCAGCAGCGACAGGACAAAAGGAAACACCATATATTTT
CASSDRTKGNTIYF
>TRBJ1-2|TRBV9|-|-
TGTGCCAGCAGCGTAGAACCTCAGACAGACTACTATGGCTACACCTTC
CASSVEPQTDYYGYTF
>TRBJ2-2|TRBV27|-|TRBD1
TGTGCCAGCAGTTTAAAGATGGGACAGGGGACCGGGGAGCTGTTTTTT
CASSLKMGQGTGELFF
>TRBJ2-1|TRBV6-1|-|-
TGTGCCAGCAGTGAACCGACTCACGGGGAGTCCTACAATGAGCAGTTCTTC
CASSEPTHGESYNEQFF
>TRBJ2-1|TRBV7-9|-|-
TGTGCCAGCAGCCCGCGGGTCACCTACAATGAGCAGTTCTTC
CASSPRVTYNEQFF
>TRBJ2-7|TRBV18|-|-
TGTGCCAGCTCACCTAACAAGGGGGTGGGGAGTCCGACTTACGAGCAGTACTTC
CASSPNKGVGSPTYEQYF
>TRBJ2-2|TRBV25-1|-|TRBD2
TGTGCCAGCAGTGCCAAATGGTGGGGACTAGCGGAGCTGTTTTTT
CASSAKWWGLAELFF
>TRBJ2-2|TRBV9|-|-
TGTGCCAGCAGCGTACTAGGCGTCGGGGAGCTGTTTTTT
CASSVLGVGELFF
>TRBJ2-5|TRBV9|-|TRBD1
TGTGCCAGCAGCGTAGGGTCAAGGACAGGGGGCCAAGAGACCCAGTACTTC
CASSVGSRTGGQETQYF
>TRBJ1-5|TRBV9|once|-
TGTGCCAGCAGCATAACCGGGACCGATCAGCCCCAGCATTTT
CASSITGTDQPQHF
>TRBJ1-2|TRBV27|-|TRBD1
TGTGCCAGCAGTTTACGGGACAGTGCTTATCATGGCTACACCTTC
CASSLRDSAYHGYTF
>TRBJ2-1|TRBV28|-|-
TGTGCCAGCAGTTTGGGGCGAGTGGGGTGGGACGACTCCTACAATGAGCAGTTCTTC
CASSLGRVGWDDSYNEQFF
>TRBJ1-4|TRBV7-5|-|-
TGTGTCAGAAGCCCGCCCTCGGACAGGGGAGGGACTAATGAAAAACTGTTTTTT
CVRSPPSDRGGTNEKLFF
>TRBJ2-5|TRBV9|once|TRBD2
TGTGCCAGCAGCGCACCGACTCTAGCGGGAGGCTTCGAAGAGACCCAGTACTTC
CASSAPTLAGGFEETQYF
>TRBJ2-5|TRBV27|-|-
TGTGCCAGCAGTTATACTTGGGGCGAGGAGACCCAGTACTTC
CASSYTWGEETQYF
>TRBJ2-1|TRBV7-9|-|TRBD1
TGTGCCAGCAGAGGGGACAGGGCCTACAATGAGCAGTTCTTC
CASRGDRAYNEQFF
>TRBJ2-1|TRBV4-3|-|TRBD2
TGCGCCAGCAGCCAAGATCTTATGGTATACGAGCGGGAGTGGTACAATGAGCAGTTCTTC
CASSQDLMVYEREWYNEQFF
>TRBJ2-7|TRBV5-4|once|-
TGTGCCAGCAGCGTGGACGGCGGCTGGGGTATTTACGAGCAGTACTTC
CASSVDGGWGIYEQYF
>TRBJ1-1|TRBV6-6|-|TRBD1
TGTGCCAGCACCTCCCTGGGGGACAGGTCGAACACTGAAGCTTTCTTT
CASTSLGDRSNTEAFF
>TRBJ2-7|TRBV11-2|-|-
TGTGCCAGCAGCTTAGCGGCTAGTGTCCTTTCTGAGCAGTACTTC
CASSLAASVLSEQYF
>TRBJ2-7|TRBV27|-|-
TGTGCCAGCAGACCCCTTCCTTCGGGAGTGAACTACGAGCAGTACTTC
CASRPLPSGVNYEQYF
>TRBJ2-1|TRBV7-2|-|-
TGTGCCAGCAGCTTAGCCTCCCATCCTTTTTACAATGAGCAGTTCTTC
CASSLASHPFYNEQFF